The rows below give T cell receptor beta chains drawn from one sample of a study of blood T cell repertoires in COVID-19. Clones were read by immunoSEQ multiplex PCR, and TCRdb kept only the in-frame ones, dropping some. The table lists under 400,000 clones, around 90% of them singletons, with roughly 2.9% in the top ten. The specimen was peripheral blood. The receptors were sampled from a woman aged 25 to 39 with COVID-19, enrolled during active disease. Both conserved end residues are part of each CDR3. A D gene is named only where the DNA matches it firmly. Where a row states a size, it is once, few, many or the class of an expanded clone; other rows omit it.

clone size: -
D gene: TRBD1
V gene: TRBV2
J gene: TRBJ1-2
CDR3 protein: CASSDQGAGGYTF
CDR3 DNA: TGTGCCAGCAGCGACCAGGGGGCAGGAGGCTACACCTTC

clone size: -
D gene: TRBD1
V gene: TRBV28
J gene: TRBJ1-5
CDR3 protein: CASSLRQGHQPQHF
CDR3 DNA: TGTGCCAGCAGCCTGAGACAGGGACATCAGCCCCAGCATTTT

clone size: few
D gene: -
V gene: TRBV7-2
J gene: TRBJ1-1
CDR3 protein: CASALPPGNDEAFF
CDR3 DNA: TGTGCCAGCGCCCTCCCTCCGGGGAACGATGAAGCTTTCTTT

clone size: -
D gene: TRBD1
V gene: TRBV5-1
J gene: TRBJ2-7
CDR3 protein: CASSPNRDRGLGEQYF
CDR3 DNA: TGCGCCAGCAGCCCGAACCGGGACAGGGGGCTGGGCGAGCAGTACTTC

clone size: -
D gene: -
V gene: TRBV6-5
J gene: TRBJ1-1
CDR3 protein: CASSYQALNTEAFF
CDR3 DNA: TGTGCCAGCAGTTACCAGGCCTTGAACACTGAAGCTTTCTTT

clone size: -
D gene: TRBD1
V gene: TRBV19
J gene: TRBJ1-2
CDR3 protein: CASSETGIYGYTF
CDR3 DNA: TGTGCCAGTAGTGAGACAGGGATCTATGGCTACACCTTC

clone size: -
D gene: TRBD2
V gene: TRBV19
J gene: TRBJ2-7
CDR3 protein: CASSRGSGDYEQYF
CDR3 DNA: TGTGCCAGTAGCCGCGGGAGTGGGGACTACGAGCAGTACTTC

clone size: -
D gene: TRBD1
V gene: TRBV6-5
J gene: TRBJ1-4
CDR3 protein: CASSTDRSNEKLFF
CDR3 DNA: TGTGCCAGCAGCACGGACAGGTCTAATGAAAAACTGTTTTTT

clone size: -
D gene: -
V gene: TRBV2
J gene: TRBJ2-4
CDR3 protein: CASSAGALKNIQYF
CDR3 DNA: TGTGCCAGCAGTGCAGGGGCGCTCAAAAACATTCAGTACTTC

clone size: few
D gene: TRBD2
V gene: TRBV7-2
J gene: TRBJ2-5
CDR3 protein: CASSSGLAGGETQYF
CDR3 DNA: TGTGCCAGCAGCTCTGGACTAGCGGGAGGGGAGACCCAGTACTTC

clone size: -
D gene: TRBD1
V gene: TRBV6-1
J gene: TRBJ1-5
CDR3 protein: CASSEGQYSNQPQHF
CDR3 DNA: TGTGCCAGCAGTGAGGGACAGTATAGCAATCAGCCCCAGCATTTT

clone size: -
D gene: -
V gene: TRBV30
J gene: TRBJ1-1
CDR3 protein: CAWRGHPMGDTEAFF
CDR3 DNA: TGTGCCTGGAGGGGACACCCTATGGGAGACACTGAAGCTTTCTTT

clone size: -
D gene: TRBD1
V gene: TRBV2
J gene: TRBJ2-5
CDR3 protein: CASSEWAGGRETQYF
CDR3 DNA: TGTGCCAGCAGTGAATGGGCAGGGGGCAGGGAGACCCAGTACTTC

clone size: -
D gene: TRBD1
V gene: TRBV4-1
J gene: TRBJ2-7
CDR3 protein: CASSQRGTGGYEQYF
CDR3 DNA: TGCGCCAGCAGCCAAAGAGGGACAGGGGGTTACGAGCAGTACTTC

clone size: -
D gene: TRBD1
V gene: TRBV7-8
J gene: TRBJ2-7
CDR3 protein: CASSLPGQGLIYEQYF
CDR3 DNA: TGTGCCAGCAGCTTACCCGGACAGGGGCTGATCTACGAGCAGTACTTC

clone size: few
D gene: -
V gene: TRBV12-5
J gene: TRBJ1-3
CDR3 protein: CASGPGSSGNTIYF
CDR3 DNA: TGTGCTAGTGGCCCGGGAAGCTCTGGAAACACCATATATTTT

clone size: -
D gene: -
V gene: TRBV7-8
J gene: TRBJ1-1
CDR3 protein: CASSLGTPNTEAFF
CDR3 DNA: TGTGCCAGCAGCTTAGGGACACCTAACACTGAAGCTTTCTTT

clone size: -
D gene: -
V gene: TRBV29-1
J gene: TRBJ2-7
CDR3 protein: CSARGSQSSYEQYF
CDR3 DNA: TGCAGCGCCCGAGGGAGCCAGAGCTCCTACGAGCAGTACTTC

clone size: -
D gene: -
V gene: TRBV24-1
J gene: TRBJ1-2
CDR3 protein: CATSEGLKYGYTF
CDR3 DNA: TGTGCCACCAGTGAGGGCCTGAAGTATGGCTACACCTTC

clone size: -
D gene: -
V gene: TRBV27
J gene: TRBJ2-7
CDR3 protein: CASSFGRTYEQYF
CDR3 DNA: TGTGCCAGCAGTTTCGGGAGAACCTACGAGCAGTACTTC

clone size: -
D gene: -
V gene: TRBV18
J gene: TRBJ1-4
CDR3 protein: CASSRDEKLFF
CDR3 DNA: TGTGCCAGCTCGCGGGATGAAAAACTGTTTTTT

clone size: -
D gene: -
V gene: TRBV27
J gene: TRBJ2-7
CDR3 protein: CASSLAGGDSYEQYF
CDR3 DNA: TGTGCCAGCAGTTTGGCCGGAGGAGACTCCTACGAGCAGTACTTC

clone size: -
D gene: -
V gene: TRBV12-3/TRBV12-4
J gene: TRBJ1-5
CDR3 protein: CASSFGGNQPQHF
CDR3 DNA: TGTGCCAGCAGTTTCGGGGGTAATCAGCCCCAGCATTTT

clone size: -
D gene: TRBD2
V gene: TRBV7-2
J gene: TRBJ2-7
CDR3 protein: CASSPTLLAGGPGEQYF
CDR3 DNA: TGTGCCAGCAGCCCTACACTACTAGCGGGAGGGCCTGGGGAGCAGTACTTC

clone size: -
D gene: TRBD1
V gene: TRBV27
J gene: TRBJ2-1
CDR3 protein: CASSSGTGFNEQFF
CDR3 DNA: TGTGCCAGCAGTTCCGGGACAGGGTTCAATGAGCAGTTCTTC

clone size: -
D gene: TRBD1
V gene: TRBV29-1
J gene: TRBJ1-3
CDR3 protein: CSVQRGPGNTIYF
CDR3 DNA: TGCAGCGTTCAAAGGGGGCCTGGAAACACCATATATTTT

clone size: -
D gene: TRBD2
V gene: TRBV9
J gene: TRBJ2-2
CDR3 protein: CASSVDAGGPRGELFF
CDR3 DNA: TGTGCCAGCAGCGTAGACGCGGGAGGGCCCCGCGGGGAGCTGTTTTTT

clone size: -
D gene: TRBD2
V gene: TRBV7-3
J gene: TRBJ2-2
CDR3 protein: CASSQTSGANTGELFF
CDR3 DNA: TGTGCCAGCAGCCAAACTAGCGGGGCGAACACCGGGGAGCTGTTTTTT

clone size: -
D gene: -
V gene: TRBV25-1
J gene: TRBJ2-1
CDR3 protein: CASSATVGVYNEQFF
CDR3 DNA: TGTGCCAGCAGCGCCACTGTAGGGGTCTACAATGAGCAGTTCTTC

clone size: -
D gene: -
V gene: TRBV3-1/TRBV3-2
J gene: TRBJ2-7
CDR3 protein: CASSQLLTGPSSYEQYF
CDR3 DNA: TGTGCCAGCAGCCAACTCTTAACAGGGCCAAGCTCCTACGAGCAGTACTTC

clone size: -
D gene: TRBD1
V gene: TRBV10-1
J gene: TRBJ2-1
CDR3 protein: CASSEAGTGVDEQFF
CDR3 DNA: TGCGCCAGCAGTGAGGCCGGGACAGGGGTAGATGAGCAGTTCTTC

clone size: -
D gene: TRBD1
V gene: TRBV5-1
J gene: TRBJ2-7
CDR3 protein: CASSLGDRAGAYEQYF
CDR3 DNA: TGCGCCAGCAGCTTGGGGGACAGGGCAGGGGCCTACGAGCAGTACTTC

clone size: -
D gene: TRBD2
V gene: TRBV30
J gene: TRBJ2-1
CDR3 protein: CAWSRGTSGNEQFF
CDR3 DNA: TGTGCCTGGAGCCGTGGGACTAGCGGCAATGAGCAGTTCTTC

clone size: -
D gene: TRBD2
V gene: TRBV27
J gene: TRBJ2-1
CDR3 protein: CASSLPRGLAGGGEQFF
CDR3 DNA: TGTGCCAGCAGTTTACCGCGAGGACTAGCGGGAGGGGGTGAGCAGTTCTTC

clone size: -
D gene: -
V gene: TRBV5-1
J gene: TRBJ1-5
CDR3 protein: CASSFQGGEQPQHF
CDR3 DNA: TGCGCCAGCAGTTTTCAGGGAGGGGAACAGCCCCAGCATTTT

clone size: -
D gene: TRBD1
V gene: TRBV28
J gene: TRBJ1-2
CDR3 protein: CASSLFMTGGNGYTF
CDR3 DNA: TGTGCCAGCAGTTTATTTATGACAGGGGGCAATGGCTACACCTTC

clone size: -
D gene: -
V gene: TRBV4-1
J gene: TRBJ1-1
CDR3 protein: CASSLNMRGAHTEAFF
CDR3 DNA: TGCGCCAGCAGCTTGAATATGCGGGGCGCGCACACTGAAGCTTTCTTT

clone size: -
D gene: TRBD2
V gene: TRBV9
J gene: TRBJ2-2
CDR3 protein: CASSVALAGGPTGELFF
CDR3 DNA: TGTGCCAGCAGCGTAGCACTAGCGGGAGGGCCGACCGGGGAGCTGTTTTTT

clone size: -
D gene: -
V gene: TRBV7-2
J gene: TRBJ2-5
CDR3 protein: CASSLARQETQYF
CDR3 DNA: TGTGCCAGCAGTCTTGCGCGACAAGAGACCCAGTACTTC

clone size: -
D gene: -
V gene: TRBV2
J gene: TRBJ2-2
CDR3 protein: CASTRIIGEPGELFF
CDR3 DNA: TGTGCCAGCACTCGAATTATCGGGGAACCCGGGGAGCTGTTTTTT

clone size: -
D gene: -
V gene: TRBV27
J gene: TRBJ1-5
CDR3 protein: CASKMIGGTLPQHF
CDR3 DNA: TGTGCCAGCAAAATGATCGGGGGTACGTTGCCCCAGCATTTT

clone size: -
D gene: -
V gene: TRBV7-6
J gene: TRBJ1-3
CDR3 protein: CASSLTVVGNTIYF
CDR3 DNA: TGTGCCAGCAGCTTAACTGTAGTGGGAAACACCATATATTTT

clone size: -
D gene: -
V gene: TRBV5-4
J gene: TRBJ2-2
CDR3 protein: CASSGLLNTGELFF
CDR3 DNA: TGTGCCAGCTCAGGACTATTGAACACCGGGGAGCTGTTTTTT

clone size: -
D gene: -
V gene: TRBV19
J gene: TRBJ1-5
CDR3 protein: CASSLQGGSNQPQHF
CDR3 DNA: TGTGCCAGTAGTCTACAGGGTGGGAGTAATCAGCCCCAGCATTTT

clone size: -
D gene: TRBD1
V gene: TRBV6-6
J gene: TRBJ2-7
CDR3 protein: CASSYSGQGYEQYF
CDR3 DNA: TGTGCCAGCAGTTACTCGGGACAGGGATACGAGCAGTACTTC

clone size: -
D gene: -
V gene: TRBV7-6
J gene: TRBJ2-6
CDR3 protein: CASSLGIGGGELSGANVLTF
CDR3 DNA: TGTGCCAGCAGCTTAGGAATAGGGGGCGGGGAACTCTCTGGGGCCAACGTCCTGACTTTC

clone size: -
D gene: -
V gene: TRBV3-1/TRBV3-2
J gene: TRBJ2-3
CDR3 protein: CASSGPGQDTQYF
CDR3 DNA: TGTGCCAGCAGCGGACCGGGACAAGACACGCAGTATTTT